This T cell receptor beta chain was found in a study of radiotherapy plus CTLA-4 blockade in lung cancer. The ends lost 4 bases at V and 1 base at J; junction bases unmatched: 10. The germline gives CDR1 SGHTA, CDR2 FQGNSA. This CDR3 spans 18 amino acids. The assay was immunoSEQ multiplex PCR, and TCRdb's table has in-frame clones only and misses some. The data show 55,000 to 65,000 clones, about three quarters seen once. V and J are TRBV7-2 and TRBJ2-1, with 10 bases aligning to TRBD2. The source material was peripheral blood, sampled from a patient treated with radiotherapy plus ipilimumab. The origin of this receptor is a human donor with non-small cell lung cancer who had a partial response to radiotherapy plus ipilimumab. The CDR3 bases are TGTGCCAGCAGCTCCCGCGGGCTAGCGGGGGAGTCCTACAATGAGCAGTTCTTC. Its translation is CASSSRGLAGESYNEQFF. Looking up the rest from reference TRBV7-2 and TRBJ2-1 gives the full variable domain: GAGVSQSPSNKVTEKGKDVELRCDPISGHTALYWYRQSLGQGLEFLIYFQGNSAPDKSGLPSDRFSAERTGGSVSTLTIQRTQQEDSAVYLCASSSRGLAGESYNEQFFGPGTRLTVL.